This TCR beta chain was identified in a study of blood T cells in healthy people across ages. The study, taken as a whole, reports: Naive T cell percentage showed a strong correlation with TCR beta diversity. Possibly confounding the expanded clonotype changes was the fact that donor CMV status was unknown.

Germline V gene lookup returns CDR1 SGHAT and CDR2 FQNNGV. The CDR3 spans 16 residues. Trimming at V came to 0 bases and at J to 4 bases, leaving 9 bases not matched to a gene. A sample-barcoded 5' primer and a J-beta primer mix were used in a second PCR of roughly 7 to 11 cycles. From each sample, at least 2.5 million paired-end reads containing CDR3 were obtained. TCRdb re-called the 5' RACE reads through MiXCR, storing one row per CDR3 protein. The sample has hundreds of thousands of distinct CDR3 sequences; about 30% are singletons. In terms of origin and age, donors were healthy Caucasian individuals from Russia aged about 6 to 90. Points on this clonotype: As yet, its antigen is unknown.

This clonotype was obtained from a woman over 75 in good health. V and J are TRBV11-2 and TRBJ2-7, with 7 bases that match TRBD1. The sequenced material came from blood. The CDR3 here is CASSLDSTGVSYEQYF. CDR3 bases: TGTGCCAGCAGCTTAGATTCCACAGGGGTGAGTTACGAGCAGTACTTC.